This is a list of T cell receptor beta chains from one sample in a study of T cell repertoires in cytomegalovirus infection. TCRdb processed the reads anew with MiXCR; each CDR3 protein has one entry. The table records under 850,000 distinct CDR3 sequences, about 33% of them present only once. These receptors' targets are unknown. This specimen consisted of cultured PBMCs, obtained from culture after CMV antigen stimulation. These receptors came from a human donor in good health (CMV status not recorded). Some clones in this sample may be carry-over from other donors' samples. The CDR3 runs from the conserved cysteine through the conserved F or W. The order of the fields is CDR3 protein, V gene, J gene, D gene. The D gene is left open where the match is weak.

CASSLIGALVVEQYF,TRBV7-6,TRBJ2-7,-
CASSRTGTQPQHF,TRBV6-1,TRBJ1-5,-
CASSRRASSYNEQFF,TRBV7-2,TRBJ2-1,-
CASSRYPDRILTQYF,TRBV3-1,TRBJ2-5,-
CASSLAVDYEQYF,TRBV7-2,TRBJ2-7,-
CASVPRMDTEAFF,TRBV18,TRBJ1-1,-
CASRPGTANYGYTF,TRBV6-5,TRBJ1-2,TRBD1
CSARAEGYEQYF,TRBV20-1,TRBJ2-7,-
CASSTYGPLYEQYF,TRBV2,TRBJ2-7,-
CASSIDRGGSPLHF,TRBV19,TRBJ1-6,TRBD1
CASSQTGFGGYTF,TRBV12-3/TRBV12-4,TRBJ1-2,-
CSAREEGWGSYNSPLHF,TRBV20-1,TRBJ1-6,-
CASSPPSGRREEQFF,TRBV4-2,TRBJ2-1,TRBD2
CASSPYDTQYF,TRBV11-2,TRBJ2-3,-
CASGWEHRGETQYF,TRBV7-2,TRBJ2-5,-